Sequencing of this T cell receptor (beta chain) was carried out in a study of blood T cell repertoires in COVID-19. CDR1 and CDR2 (germline): LGHDT, YNNKEL (reference sequence). This CDR3 is 14 amino acids long. V dropped 4 bases and J dropped 3; count of bases not matched to a gene: 3. This table comes from immunoSEQ multiplex PCR, and its TCRdb copy is limited to in-frame clones, with some not included. Of fewer than 250,000 clones in the sample, approximately 84% were seen once. The chain has TRBV3-1 (or the pseudogene TRBV3-2) and TRBJ1-5; 7 bases line up with TRBD1. The sequenced material came from peripheral blood. This receptor was identified in a woman between 50 and 59 years old with active or convalescent COVID-19. CDR3 in DNA: TGTGCCAGCAGCCCACAGGGGTTCAATCAGCCCCAGCATTTT. Protein product: CASSPQGFNQPQHF.